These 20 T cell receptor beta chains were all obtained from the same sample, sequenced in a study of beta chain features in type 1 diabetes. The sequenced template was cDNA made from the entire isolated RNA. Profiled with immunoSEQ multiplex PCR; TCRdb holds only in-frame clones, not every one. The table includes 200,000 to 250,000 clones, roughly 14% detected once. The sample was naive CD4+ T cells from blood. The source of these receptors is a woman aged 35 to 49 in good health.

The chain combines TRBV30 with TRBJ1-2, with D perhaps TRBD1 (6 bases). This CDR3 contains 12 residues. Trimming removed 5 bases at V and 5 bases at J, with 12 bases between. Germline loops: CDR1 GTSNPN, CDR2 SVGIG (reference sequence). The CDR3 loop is CAWVGGAYGYTF. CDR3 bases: TGTGCCTGGGTGGGGGGGGCATATGGCTACACCTTC.

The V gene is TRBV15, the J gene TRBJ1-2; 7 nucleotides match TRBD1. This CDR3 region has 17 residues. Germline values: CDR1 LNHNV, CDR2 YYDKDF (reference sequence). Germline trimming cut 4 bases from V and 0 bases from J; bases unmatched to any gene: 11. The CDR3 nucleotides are TGTGCCACCAGCAAACAGACGGACAGGAGAGCTAACTATGGCTACACCTTC. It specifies CATSKQTDRRANYGYTF.

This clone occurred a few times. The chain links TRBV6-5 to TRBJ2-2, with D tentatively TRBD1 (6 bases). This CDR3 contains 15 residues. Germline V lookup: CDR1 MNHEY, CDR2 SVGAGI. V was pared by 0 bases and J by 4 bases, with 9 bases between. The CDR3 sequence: CASSYSGGPTGELFF. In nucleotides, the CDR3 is TGTGCCAGCAGTTACTCAGGGGGACCCACCGGGGAGCTGTTTTTT.

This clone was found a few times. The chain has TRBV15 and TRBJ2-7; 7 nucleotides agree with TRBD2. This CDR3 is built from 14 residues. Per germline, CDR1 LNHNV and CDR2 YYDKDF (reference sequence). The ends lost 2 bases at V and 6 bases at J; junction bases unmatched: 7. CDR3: CATSRPGTGGEQYF. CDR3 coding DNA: TGTGCCACCAGCAGACCCGGGACGGGAGGCGAGCAGTACTTC.

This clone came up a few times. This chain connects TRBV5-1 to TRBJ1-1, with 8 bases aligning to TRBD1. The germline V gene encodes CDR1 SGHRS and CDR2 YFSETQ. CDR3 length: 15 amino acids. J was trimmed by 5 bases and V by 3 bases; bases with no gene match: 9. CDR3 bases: TGCGCCAGCAGCTCGTGGACAGGGACGGGGACTGAAGCTTTCTTT. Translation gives CASSSWTGTGTEAFF.

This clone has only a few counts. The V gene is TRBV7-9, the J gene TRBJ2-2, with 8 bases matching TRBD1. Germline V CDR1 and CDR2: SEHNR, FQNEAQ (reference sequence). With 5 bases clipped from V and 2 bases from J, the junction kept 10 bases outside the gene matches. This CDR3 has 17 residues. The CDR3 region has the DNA TGTGCCAGCAGCAACGGAGGGACAGGATTTAACACCGGGGAGCTGTTTTTT. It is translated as CASSNGGTGFNTGELFF.

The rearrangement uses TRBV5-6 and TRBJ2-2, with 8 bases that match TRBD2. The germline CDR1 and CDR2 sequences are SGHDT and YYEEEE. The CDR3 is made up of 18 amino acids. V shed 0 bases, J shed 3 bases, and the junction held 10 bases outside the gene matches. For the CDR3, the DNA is TGTGCCAGCAGCTTGGAACGGGGGGGCTACCGGCACACCGGGGAGCTGTTTTTT. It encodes CASSLERGGYRHTGELFF.

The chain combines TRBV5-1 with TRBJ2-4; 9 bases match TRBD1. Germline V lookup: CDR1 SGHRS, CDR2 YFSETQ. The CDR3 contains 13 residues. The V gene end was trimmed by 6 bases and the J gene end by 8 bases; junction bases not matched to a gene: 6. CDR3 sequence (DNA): TGCGCCAGCACCCAAACAGGGGGCGACATTCAGTACTTC. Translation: CASTQTGGDIQYF.

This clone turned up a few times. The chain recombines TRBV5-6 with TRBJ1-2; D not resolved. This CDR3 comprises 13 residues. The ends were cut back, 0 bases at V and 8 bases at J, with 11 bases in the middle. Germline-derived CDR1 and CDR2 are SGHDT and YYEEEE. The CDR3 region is CASSLASLGGYTF. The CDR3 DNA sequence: TGTGCCAGCAGCTTGGCCAGTCTTGGCGGCTACACCTTC.

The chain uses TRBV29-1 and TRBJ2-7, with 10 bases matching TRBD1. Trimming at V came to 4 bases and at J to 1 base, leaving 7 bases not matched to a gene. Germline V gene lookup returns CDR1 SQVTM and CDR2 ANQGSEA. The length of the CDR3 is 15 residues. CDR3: CSVGGGQGVSYEQYF. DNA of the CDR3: TGCAGCGTTGGGGGCGGACAGGGGGTATCCTACGAGCAGTACTTC.

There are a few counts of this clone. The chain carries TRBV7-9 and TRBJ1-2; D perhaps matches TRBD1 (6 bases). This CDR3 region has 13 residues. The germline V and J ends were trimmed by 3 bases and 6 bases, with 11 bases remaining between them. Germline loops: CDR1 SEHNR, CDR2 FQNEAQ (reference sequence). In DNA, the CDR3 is TGTGCCAGCAGCTTGACGGGACAAGATGGCTACACCTTC. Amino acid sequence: CASSLTGQDGYTF.

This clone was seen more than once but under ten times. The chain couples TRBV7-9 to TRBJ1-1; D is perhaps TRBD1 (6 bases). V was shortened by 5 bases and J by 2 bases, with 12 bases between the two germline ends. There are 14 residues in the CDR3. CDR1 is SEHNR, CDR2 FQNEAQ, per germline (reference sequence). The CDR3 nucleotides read TGTGCCAGCAGCAGTAGGACAGTAAACACTGAAGCTTTCTTT. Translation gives CASSSRTVNTEAFF.

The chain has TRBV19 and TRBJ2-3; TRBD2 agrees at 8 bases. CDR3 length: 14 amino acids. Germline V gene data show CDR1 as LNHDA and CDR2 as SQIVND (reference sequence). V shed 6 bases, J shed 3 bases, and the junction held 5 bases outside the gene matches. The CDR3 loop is CASSLGGGTDTQYF. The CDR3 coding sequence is TGTGCCAGTAGCCTTGGCGGGGGGACAGATACGCAGTATTTT. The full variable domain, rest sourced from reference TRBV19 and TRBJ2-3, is DGGITQSPKYLFRKEGQNVTLSCEQNLNHDAMYWYRQDPGQGLRLIYYSQIVNDFQKGDIAEGYSVSREKKESFPLTVTSAQKNPTAFYLCASSLGGGTDTQYFGPGTRLTVL.

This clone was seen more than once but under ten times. DNA for the CDR3: TGTGCCAGCAGCCTAACAGGGGGAACTGGCGAGCAGTACTTC. As protein: CASSLTGGTGEQYF. The chain recombines TRBV7-9 with TRBJ2-7; 8 nucleotides match TRBD1. This CDR3 region has 14 residues. CDR1 SEHNR and CDR2 FQNEAQ come from the germline V gene (reference sequence). V shed 5 bases, J shed 6 bases, and the junction held 9 bases outside the gene matches.

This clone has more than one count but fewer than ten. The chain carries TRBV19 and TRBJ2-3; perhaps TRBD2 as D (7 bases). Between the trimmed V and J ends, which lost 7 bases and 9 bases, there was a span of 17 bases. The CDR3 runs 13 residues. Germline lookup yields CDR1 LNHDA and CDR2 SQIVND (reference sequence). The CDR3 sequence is CASKEGGQFTQYF. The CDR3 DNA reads TGTGCCAGTAAGGAGGGGGGGCAGTTCACGCAGTATTTT.

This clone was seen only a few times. The CDR3 coding sequence is TGTGCCACCCGATCCTACCCAGGAATCTACAATGAGCAGTTCTTC. This translates into CATRSYPGIYNEQFF. V usage is TRBV13 and J usage is TRBJ2-1, with unresolved D. The V and J ends lost 10 bases and 3 bases respectively, with 19 bases between them. Germline assignment: CDR1 PRHDT and CDR2 FYEKMQ (reference sequence). The CDR3 totals 15 residues.

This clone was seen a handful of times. The CDR3 is CASSLAGGAGELFF. CDR3 sequence (DNA): TGTGCCAGCAGCTTAGCAGGGGGCGCCGGGGAGCTGTTTTTT. The gene calls are TRBV7-9 and TRBJ2-2; 7 bases line up with TRBD1. Germline assignment: CDR1 SEHNR and CDR2 FQNEAQ (reference sequence). Trimming took 0 bases from V and 6 from J; bases not matched to a gene: 1. The CDR3 spans 14 residues.

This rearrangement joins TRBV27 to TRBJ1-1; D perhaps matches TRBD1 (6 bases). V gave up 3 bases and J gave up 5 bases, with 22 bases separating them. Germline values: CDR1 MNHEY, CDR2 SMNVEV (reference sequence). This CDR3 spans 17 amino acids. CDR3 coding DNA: TGTGCCAGCAGTTTGGTGGGGACGGGACACCCTGAAACTGAAGCTTTCTTT. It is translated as CASSLVGTGHPETEAFF.

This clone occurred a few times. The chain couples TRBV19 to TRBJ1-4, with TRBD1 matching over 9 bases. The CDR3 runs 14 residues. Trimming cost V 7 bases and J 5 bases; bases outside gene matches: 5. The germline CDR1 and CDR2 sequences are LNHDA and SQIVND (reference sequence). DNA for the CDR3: TGTGCCAGTACCCGGACAGGGGCGAATGAAAAACTGTTTTTT. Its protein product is CASTRTGANEKLFF.

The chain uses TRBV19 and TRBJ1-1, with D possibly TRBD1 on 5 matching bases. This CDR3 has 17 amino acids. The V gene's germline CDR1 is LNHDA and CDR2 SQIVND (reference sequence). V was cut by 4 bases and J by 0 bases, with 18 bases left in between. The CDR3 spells CASSTWRGGLMNTEAFF. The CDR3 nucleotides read TGTGCCAGTAGTACCTGGAGGGGAGGGCTCATGAACACTGAAGCTTTCTTT.